This is a list of T cell receptor beta chains from one sample in a study of blood T cells in healthy people across ages. In TCRdb, the 5' RACE reads were re-called with MiXCR into one record per CDR3 protein. The sample carries 700,000 to 900,000 distinct CDR3 sequences, around a quarter recorded once. This sample was also put to use in a study of T cells of mothers and their children.

Material: blood. These TCRs come from a boy aged 5-17 years in good health. CDR3s include the opening cysteine and the closing phenylalanine or tryptophan. A D gene is named only where the DNA matches it firmly. The size field is filled for only some rows; it gives once, few, many or a size class.

D	V	J	size	DNA	CDR3
-	TRBV5-1	TRBJ1-1	-	TGCGCCAGCAGCTACGAGCGATTCGACACTGAAGCTTTCTTT	CASSYERFDTEAFF
-	TRBV10-3	TRBJ2-1	-	TGTGCCACAGGGGTAGGGGGACCCAATGAGCAGTTCTTC	CATGVGGPNEQFF
-	TRBV7-9	TRBJ2-7	-	TGTGCCAGCAGCTCCACAGGGTTGGCGGGCTACGAGCAGTACTTC	CASSSTGLAGYEQYF
-	TRBV6-2/TRBV6-3	TRBJ2-5	-	TGTGCCAGCAGTTACTCTATCCGGGACACTAAGACCCAGTACTTC	CASSYSIRDTKTQYF
TRBD1	TRBV30	TRBJ1-5	-	TGTGCCTGGGACAGGGACAATCAGCCCCAGCATTTT	CAWDRDNQPQHF
TRBD2	TRBV27	TRBJ2-7	-	TGTGCGCCCTCAACGTACCAGTTTCGGGACTATAGGACCTCCTCCTACGAGCAGTACTTC	CAPSTYQFRDYRTSSYEQYF
TRBD1	TRBV20-1	TRBJ1-2	-	TGCAGTGCCATCCAGACAGGGGGGAAATACTATGGCTACACCTTC	CSAIQTGGKYYGYTF
-	TRBV7-9	TRBJ1-1	-	TGTGCCAGCAGCGGACGCGGGTCGATGAACACTGAAGCTTTCTTT	CASSGRGSMNTEAFF
-	TRBV11-2	TRBJ1-1	-	TGTGCCAGCAGCTTTACAGGGTCCACTAAAGCTTTCTTT	CASSFTGSTKAFF
-	TRBV6-2/TRBV6-3	TRBJ1-5	few	TGTGCCAGCGGGCTTCTTCAGCCCCAGCATTTT	CASGLLQPQHF
-	TRBV7-8	TRBJ2-6	few	TGTGCCAGCAGCTTAGGGTATTACGGCCCCTCAGGGGCCAACGTCCTGACTTTC	CASSLGYYGPSGANVLTF
TRBD1	TRBV5-1	TRBJ2-6	few	TGCGCCAGCAGCTTCCGGGACAGGGACTTAACAGGGGCCAACGTCCTGACTTTC	CASSFRDRDLTGANVLTF
-	TRBV2	TRBJ2-7	few	TGTGCCAGCAGCCCCGACATCCCCTACGAGCAGTACTTC	CASSPDIPYEQYF
-	TRBV6-1	TRBJ1-2	many	TGTGCCAGCAGTACAGCAGCCACACAATTC	CASSTAATQF
TRBD1	TRBV28	TRBJ1-2	-	TGTGCCAGCAGTTTAGGCAGGGGGCCAGGTCTCGGCTATGGCTACACCTTC	CASSLGRGPGLGYGYTF
TRBD2	TRBV5-1	TRBJ2-7	-	TGCGCCAGCAGCTTGGTCCCATCGGCTAGCGGGGGGGCCGATCACTACGAGCAGTACTTC	CASSLVPSASGGADHYEQYF
TRBD2	TRBV7-2	TRBJ2-5	-	TGTGCCAGCAGCTTAGCGATGAGACTAGCGGTTTACCAAGAGACCCAGTACTTC	CASSLAMRLAVYQETQYF
-	TRBV6-6	TRBJ1-3	-	TGTGCCAGCAGTTACGGCCAGGGAGGAAGCACCATATATTTT	CASSYGQGGSTIYF
-	TRBV7-2	TRBJ2-7	few	TGTGCCAGCAGCCCCCAACACGGTCTGGGCTACGAGCAGTACTTC	CASSPQHGLGYEQYF
-	TRBV2	TRBJ2-7	few	TGTGCCAGTAGTGACGGTGGCTACGAGCAGTACTTC	CASSDGGYEQYF
-	TRBV19	TRBJ2-5	-	TGTGCCAGTAGTATGAATCTTCGTGACTGGGGAAAGAAAGAGACCCAGTACTTC	CASSMNLRDWGKKETQYF
TRBD1	TRBV5-1	TRBJ2-7	-	TGCGCCAGCAGCTTGAGGGGACAGGTCTACGAGCAGTACTTC	CASSLRGQVYEQYF
-	TRBV2	TRBJ2-2	many	TGTGCCAGCTTACGCGATCTCGGGGGGGAGCTGTTTTTT	CASLRDLGGELFF
-	TRBV15	TRBJ2-7	-	TGTGCCACCAGCAGAGAGCAGTACGAGCAGTACTTC	CATSREQYEQYF
TRBD2	TRBV2	TRBJ2-2	few	TGTGCCAGCACCGGTAGCGGGGGTCAAAACACCGGGGAGCTGTTTTTT	CASTGSGGQNTGELFF
-	TRBV3-1	TRBJ2-3	-	TGTGCCAGCAGCCAAGGGGACCACACAGATACGCAGTATTTT	CASSQGDHTDTQYF
TRBD1	TRBV13	TRBJ2-7	-	TGTGCCAGCAGCTTCACAGGGGGGAACGAGCAGTACTTC	CASSFTGGNEQYF
TRBD1	TRBV7-9	TRBJ1-4	-	TGTGCCAGCAGCTCTATCCGGACAGGGACTAATGAAAAACTGTTTTTT	CASSSIRTGTNEKLFF
-	TRBV5-6	TRBJ2-5	few	TGTGCCAGCAGAAGATCCGGAGAGACCCAGTACTTC	CASRRSGETQYF
-	TRBV18	TRBJ2-1	few	TGTGCCAGCTCACGACGAGTCAGCTCCTACAATGAGCAGTTCTTC	CASSRRVSSYNEQFF
TRBD1	TRBV3-1	TRBJ2-3	few	TGTGCCAGCAGCCAAGGCGGGACAGGGGGCAGAGATACGCAGTATTTT	CASSQGGTGGRDTQYF
-	TRBV29-1	TRBJ2-1	few	TGCAGCGTGATCCTATACGATGAGCAGTTCTTC	CSVILYDEQFF
-	TRBV5-1	TRBJ2-5	-	TGCGCCAGCAGCCCCCCGGGACAGGGAGTAGCGGGGGCAGAGACCCAGTACTTC	CASSPPGQGVAGAETQYF
-	TRBV2	TRBJ2-2	-	TGTGCCAGCAGTGAAACCCCCCCTCGATACACCGGGGAGCTGTTTTTT	CASSETPPRYTGELFF
TRBD2	TRBV9	TRBJ2-5	few	TGTGCCAGCAGCGTAGGGGTGACTAGCGGGCCCCAGTACTTC	CASSVGVTSGPQYF
-	TRBV7-2	TRBJ2-7	-	TGTGCCAGCAGCCCTAAGGCAGGAACCTACGAGCAGTACTTC	CASSPKAGTYEQYF
-	TRBV5-1	TRBJ2-7	-	TGCGCCAGCAGCCCCTGGACCCGAGTTAGCTCCTACGAGCAGTACTTC	CASSPWTRVSSYEQYF